Listed here are 25 T cell receptor beta chains from one sample, sequenced in a study of cytomegalovirus exposure and HLA in healthy donors. Researchers ran the PCR with 60 Vbeta and 13 Jbeta primers. The table came from immunoSEQ multiplex PCR; TCRdb's copy has only in-frame clones and leaves some out. The sample records 150,000 to 180,000 clones, more than 75% being singletons. The sample taken for sequencing was PBMCs. These receptors all stem from a woman in her 40s in good health and CMV-seropositive.

The chain employs TRBV9 and TRBJ2-3, with 7 bases lining up with TRBD2. Germline values: CDR1 SGDLS, CDR2 YYNGEE. This CDR3 is 15 amino acids long. V lost 3 bases to trimming and J lost 4 bases; unmatched junction nucleotides: 8. CDR3 coding DNA: TGTGCCAGCAGCGGTGGCGGGAGCTTGTCAGATACGCAGTATTTT. Its translation: CASSGGGSLSDTQYF. The full variable domain, with the rest looked up from reference TRBV9 and TRBJ2-3, is DSGVTQTPKHLITATGQRVTLRCSPRSGDLSVYWYQQSLDQGLQFLIQYYNGEERAKGNILERFSAQQFPDLHSELNLSSLELGDSALYFCASSGGGSLSDTQYFGPGTRLTVL.

The V and J genes are TRBV6-6 and TRBJ1-1, with 8 bases lining up with TRBD1. The CDR3 runs to 14 residues. The V and J ends lost 7 bases and 2 bases, in that order; junction bases with no gene match: 6. Per germline, CDR1 MNHNY and CDR2 SVGAGI (reference sequence). CDR3 in DNA: TGTGCCAGCACACGGACAGGGACTAACACTGAAGCTTTCTTT. As protein: CASTRTGTNTEAFF.

V usage is TRBV7-2 and J usage is TRBJ2-3; 13 nucleotides agree with TRBD2. The CDR3 has 17 residues. V lost 5 bases and J lost 5; bases outside the gene matches: 10. Germline assignment: CDR1 SGHTA and CDR2 FQGNSA. The CDR3 nucleotides read TGTGCCAGCAGCCCCTGGACTAGCGGGAGAAAGGGAGATACGCAGTATTTT. It yields the protein CASSPWTSGRKGDTQYF.

The table lists this clone with a few counts. The chain has TRBV27 and TRBJ2-1; the match to TRBD2 covers 7 bases. After removal of 4 bases from V and 0 bases from J, the junction contained 6 bases not matched to a gene. This CDR3 is 16 amino acids long. CDR1 is MNHEY, CDR2 SMNVEV, per germline (reference sequence). The CDR3: CASSSGGGPSYNEQFF. The CDR3 bases are TGTGCCAGCAGTTCTGGGGGAGGGCCCTCCTACAATGAGCAGTTCTTC.

This clone was observed once. The chain links TRBV5-1 to TRBJ2-3; the D gene is possibly TRBD2 (5 bases). V lost 7 bases and J lost 4, with 19 bases in between. The CDR3 has 15 amino acids. Looked up from germline, CDR1 is SGHRS and CDR2 is YFSETQ. The CDR3 loop reads CASRAGGPTSDTQYF. CDR3 coding DNA: TGCGCCAGCCGGGCTGGCGGGCCGACTTCAGATACGCAGTATTTT. Using reference TRBV5-1 and TRBJ2-3 for the parts outside the CDR3, the full variable domain is KAGVTQTPRYLIKTRGQQVTLSCSPISGHRSVSWYQQTPGQGLQFLFEYFSETQRNKGNFPGRFSGRQFSNSRSEMNVSTLELGDSALYLCASRAGGPTSDTQYFGPGTRLTVL.

The CDR3 spells CASSYRYGGGNTEAFF. CDR3 nucleotide sequence: TGTGCCAGCAGTTACAGGTATGGTGGGGGCAACACTGAAGCTTTCTTT. The J gene is TRBJ1-1, the V gene TRBV6-5, with D perhaps matching TRBD1 (6 bases). Germline V gene data show CDR1 as MNHEY and CDR2 as SVGAGI. CDR3 size: 16 residues. V was cut by 2 bases and J by 2 bases, with 15 bases left in between.

The chain combines TRBV9 with TRBJ1-5; 10 nucleotides agree with TRBD1. Trimming took 4 bases from V and 5 from J; bases not matched to a gene: 6. Looked up from germline, CDR1 is SGDLS and CDR2 is YYNGEE. The CDR3 sequence is 15 residues long. CDR3 DNA: TGTGCCAGCAGCACGGCAGGGACAGGGGATCAGCCCCAGCATTTT. It encodes CASSTAGTGDQPQHF. The entire variable domain, with the rest obtained from reference TRBV9 and TRBJ1-5, is as follows: DSGVTQTPKHLITATGQRVTLRCSPRSGDLSVYWYQQSLDQGLQFLIQYYNGEERAKGNILERFSAQQFPDLHSELNLSSLELGDSALYFCASSTAGTGDQPQHFGDGTRLSIL.

A word on this clone: An end of the junction differs from the germline gene, which may be a read error. V usage is TRBV29-1 and J usage is TRBJ1-1; D gene ambiguous. From germline, CDR1 is SQVTM and CDR2 ANQGSEA. The CDR3 sequence is 12 residues long. CDR3 sequence reads: CSVYTGNSEAFF. CDR3 in DNA: TGCAGCGTTTATACGGGGAACAGTGAAGCTTTCTTT.

CDR3 DNA sequence: TGCAGCGTTTGGAGGCAAAACACCGGGGAGCTGTTTTTT. Its protein is CSVWRQNTGELFF. The rearrangement links TRBV29-1 to TRBJ2-2, with TRBD2 as a possible D gene (5 bases). CDR3 length: 13 residues. The V gene lost 5 bases and the J gene lost 2 bases, with 9 bases spanning the gap. Germline CDR1 SQVTM, CDR2 ANQGSEA.

The chain links TRBV30 to TRBJ2-1, with D possibly being TRBD2 (6 bases). The CDR3 is 15 residues long. Germline V lookup: CDR1 GTSNPN, CDR2 SVGIG (reference sequence). The V and J ends lost 3 bases and 6 bases respectively, with 18 bases between them. In DNA, the CDR3 is TGTGCCTGGAGCTCGACTAGTTTAGTCCTCAATGAGCAGTTCTTC. It yields the protein CAWSSTSLVLNEQFF.

The chain recombines TRBV29-1 with TRBJ1-2; a weak D match, TRBD1 (6 bases). The CDR3 runs to 12 residues. Trimming removed 6 bases at V and 2 bases at J, with 10 bases between. Germline CDR1 and CDR2: SQVTM and ANQGSEA. CDR3 DNA sequence: TGCAGCGTGGAAAGGGGGAACTATGGCTACACCTTC. It is translated as CSVERGNYGYTF.

The chain joins TRBV5-4 to TRBJ2-7; D is possibly TRBD2 (7 bases). The CDR3 totals 15 residues. Germline lookup yields CDR1 SGHNT and CDR2 YYREEE (reference sequence). Trimming removed 4 bases at V and 3 bases at J, with 17 bases between. Here the CDR3 reads CASSPGVAGGYEQYF. The CDR3 DNA is TGTGCCAGCAGCCCAGGGGTAGCGGGTGGCTACGAGCAGTACTTC.

The chain carries TRBV13 and TRBJ2-7, with 7 bases that match TRBD1. Looked up from germline, CDR1 is PRHDT and CDR2 is FYEKMQ (reference sequence). Losses at the gene ends were 5 bases for V and 4 bases for J; bases not matched to a gene: 5. This CDR3 has 13 amino acids. The CDR3 coding sequence is TGTGCCAGCAGCCCCGACAGGGCGTACGAGCAGTACTTC. Amino acid sequence: CASSPDRAYEQYF.

The chain has TRBV28 and TRBJ2-3; tentative D call: TRBD1 (5 bases). Per germline, CDR1 MDHEN and CDR2 SYDVKM. This CDR3 has 16 residues. V was clipped by 6 bases and J by 1 base, with 17 bases between them. CDR3 in DNA: TGTGCCAGCAGCCCCCATGGCGGACAACGCACAGATACGCAGTATTTT. Amino acid sequence: CASSPHGGQRTDTQYF.

The chain joins TRBV30 to TRBJ1-4, with D perhaps TRBD1 (6 bases). The CDR3 is 15 residues long. The V and J ends lost 2 bases and 5 bases respectively, with 15 bases between them. Germline CDR1 reads GTSNPN; CDR2 reads SVGIG (reference sequence). The CDR3 region is CAWSPQGKGNEKLFF. CDR3 in DNA: TGTGCCTGGAGTCCCCAGGGGAAGGGGAATGAAAAACTGTTTTTT.

This clone was counted only a few times. The rearrangement links TRBV28 to TRBJ2-7; TRBD1 matches at 12 bases. Germline trimming cut 6 bases from V and 9 bases from J; bases unmatched to any gene: 15. Germline V gene sequence: CDR1 MDHEN, CDR2 SYDVKM. The CDR3 totals 16 residues. This CDR3 reads CASRDDQGQGAWAQYF. In DNA, the CDR3 is TGTGCCAGCAGGGATGACCAGGGACAGGGGGCTTGGGCGCAGTACTTC.

The rearrangement joins TRBV4-1 to TRBJ1-2; D gene unclear. The V gene's germline CDR1 is MGHRA and CDR2 YSYEKL. The CDR3 runs to 12 residues. Trimming took 0 bases from V and 5 from J, leaving 4 bases between them. The CDR3 DNA reads TGCGCCAGCAGCCAAGAACAGTATGGCTACACCTTC. Encoded protein: CASSQEQYGYTF.

This sequence joins TRBV7-9 and TRBJ2-3, with 12 bases identical to TRBD2. Germline assignment: CDR1 SEHNR and CDR2 FQNEAQ (reference sequence). The trim removed 3 bases at V and 6 bases at J, leaving 10 bases unmatched. The CDR3 loop spans 17 amino acids. CDR3 protein: CASSFRTSGTPGDTQYF. In DNA form, the CDR3 reads TGTGCCAGCAGCTTCAGGACTAGCGGGACACCTGGGGATACGCAGTATTTT.

This clone has more than one count but fewer than ten. The chain couples TRBV7-9 to TRBJ2-1, with D possibly being TRBD1 (5 bases). This CDR3 is built from 17 residues. Germline V gives CDR1 SEHNR, CDR2 FQNEAQ (reference sequence). Trimming took off 1 base at V and 8 bases at J, with 21 bases between the two ends. The CDR3 sequence: CASSLVLTDTVVYEQFF. Written as DNA, the CDR3 is TGTGCCAGCAGCTTAGTTCTGACAGATACGGTCGTCTATGAGCAGTTCTTC.

This chain connects TRBV4-2 to TRBJ2-2, with a weak D call TRBD1 (6 bases). Germline assignment: CDR1 LGHNA and CDR2 YNFKEQ. V lost 3 bases, J lost 1 base, and 6 bases lay in between. The CDR3 spans 14 residues. CDR3 DNA: TGTGCCAGCAGCCAGACAGGGAACACCGGGGAGCTGTTTTTT. Its protein product is CASSQTGNTGELFF.

This clone was counted between two and nine times. The chain has TRBV5-4 and TRBJ2-1, with 12 positions matching TRBD2. Losses at the gene ends were 1 base for V and 9 bases for J; bases not matched to a gene: 5. The CDR3 totals 15 residues. CDR1 SGHNT and CDR2 YYREEE come from the germline V gene (reference sequence). In nucleotides, the CDR3 is TGTGCCAGCAGCTTGCAACTAGCGGGAGGTGGTGAGCAGTTCTTC. It is translated as CASSLQLAGGGEQFF.

The V and J genes are TRBV29-1 and TRBJ2-5; TRBD1 aligns across 8 bases. The V segment lost 6 bases and the J segment 4 bases; nucleotides outside the gene matches: 1. Per germline, CDR1 SQVTM and CDR2 ANQGSEA. This CDR3 has 11 residues. The CDR3 here is CSVDRAETQYF. The CDR3 DNA reads as TGCAGCGTGGACAGGGCAGAGACCCAGTACTTC. Looking up the rest from reference TRBV29-1 and TRBJ2-5 gives the full variable domain: SAVISQKPSRDICQRGTSLTIQCQVDSQVTMMFWYRQQPGQSLTLIATANQGSEATYESGFVIDKFPISRPNLTFSTLTVSNMSPEDSSIYLCSVDRAETQYFGPGTRLLVL.

This chain joins TRBV10-2 and TRBJ1-1; tentative D call: TRBD1 (5 bases). Germline loops: CDR1 WSHSY, CDR2 SAAADI. Deletions cut 7 bases from V and 7 bases from J, with 10 bases between. The CDR3 extends over 11 amino acids. CDR3 sequence (DNA): TGCGCCAGCACCGACAGATTTGAAGCTTTCTTT. This codes for CASTDRFEAFF.

The genes are TRBV5-1 and TRBJ2-1; tentative D call: TRBD2 (6 bases). CDR1 is SGHRS, CDR2 YFSETQ, per germline. The CDR3 has 12 amino acids. V was shortened by 4 bases and J by 9 bases, with 11 bases between the two germline ends. This CDR3 reads CASSRTTSEQFF. DNA for the CDR3: TGCGCCAGCAGCAGGACTACCAGTGAGCAGTTCTTC.

The chain links TRBV7-9 to TRBJ2-2; 8 nucleotides line up with TRBD1. With V trimmed by 8 bases and J by 5 bases, 13 bases remained unmatched. The CDR3 contains 16 residues. Looked up from germline, CDR1 is SEHNR and CDR2 is FQNEAQ (reference sequence). DNA for the CDR3: TGTGCCAGCCACGGCGGGGCAGGGGGCAGGACCGGGGAGCTGTTTTTT. Encoded protein: CASHGGAGGRTGELFF.